This T cell receptor (beta chain) was identified in a study of beta chain features in type 1 diabetes. Study results and limitations: The VDJ junctions of type 1 diabetes patients carried fewer insertions and more deletions. Among patients with Type 1 diabetes, TCRB CDR3s were moderately but significantly shorter in every one of the four CD4+ subsets.

This clone has just a few counts. Its antigen is undetermined. The investigators reverse transcribed all of the isolated RNA, so they sequenced expressed TCRB transcripts. For naive, central memory and regulatory T cell samples, reads averaged around 3.5 million. The assay was immunoSEQ multiplex PCR, and TCRdb's table has in-frame clones only and misses some. The sample comprises some 250,000 clones, roughly 14% of which are singletons, and approximately 0.018% rests with the top ten. The origin of this receptor is a young man with type 1 diabetes. What was sequenced was naive CD4+ T cells from blood.

The CDR3 spells CASSSRAGANVLTF. CDR3 in DNA: TGTGCCAGCAGCTCCAGGGCTGGGGCCAACGTCCTGACTTTC. The J gene is TRBJ2-6, the V gene TRBV2, with D perhaps TRBD1 (5 bases). The CDR3 spans 14 residues. The V gene lost 6 bases and the J gene lost 2 bases, with 8 bases spanning the gap. Germline V lookup: CDR1 SNHLY, CDR2 FYNNEI.